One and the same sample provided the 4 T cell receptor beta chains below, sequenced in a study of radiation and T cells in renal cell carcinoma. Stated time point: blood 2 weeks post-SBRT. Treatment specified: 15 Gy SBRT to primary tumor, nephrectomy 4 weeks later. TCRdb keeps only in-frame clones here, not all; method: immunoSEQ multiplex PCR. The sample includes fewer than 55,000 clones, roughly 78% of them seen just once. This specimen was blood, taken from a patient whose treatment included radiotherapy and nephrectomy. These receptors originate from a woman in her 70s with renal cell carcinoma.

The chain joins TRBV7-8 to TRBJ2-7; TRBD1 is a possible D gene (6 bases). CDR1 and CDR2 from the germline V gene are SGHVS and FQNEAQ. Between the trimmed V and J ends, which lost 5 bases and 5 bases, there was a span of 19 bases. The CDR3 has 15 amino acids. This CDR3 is CASSTRGRGANEQYF. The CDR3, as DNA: TGTGCCAGCAGCACCCGCGGCAGGGGCGCCAACGAGCAGTACTTC.

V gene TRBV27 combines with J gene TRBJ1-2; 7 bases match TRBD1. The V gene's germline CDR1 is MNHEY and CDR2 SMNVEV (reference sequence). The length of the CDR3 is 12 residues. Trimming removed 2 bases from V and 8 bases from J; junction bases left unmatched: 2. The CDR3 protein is CASSLTGEGYTF. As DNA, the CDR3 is TGTGCCAGCAGTTTAACAGGGGAGGGCTACACCTTC.

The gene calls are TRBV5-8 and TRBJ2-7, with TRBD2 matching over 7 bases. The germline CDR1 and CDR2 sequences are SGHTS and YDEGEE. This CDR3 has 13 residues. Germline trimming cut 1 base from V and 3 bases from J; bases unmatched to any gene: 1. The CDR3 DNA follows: TGTGCCAGCAGCTTGACGGGGGGCTACGAGCAGTACTTC. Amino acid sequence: CASSLTGGYEQYF.

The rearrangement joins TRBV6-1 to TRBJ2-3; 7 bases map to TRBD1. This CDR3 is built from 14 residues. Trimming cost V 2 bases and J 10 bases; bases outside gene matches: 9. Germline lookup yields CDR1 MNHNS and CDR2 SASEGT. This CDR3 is CASSEPYRGEAQYF. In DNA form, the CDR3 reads TGTGCCAGCAGTGAACCCTACAGGGGTGAGGCGCAGTATTTT.